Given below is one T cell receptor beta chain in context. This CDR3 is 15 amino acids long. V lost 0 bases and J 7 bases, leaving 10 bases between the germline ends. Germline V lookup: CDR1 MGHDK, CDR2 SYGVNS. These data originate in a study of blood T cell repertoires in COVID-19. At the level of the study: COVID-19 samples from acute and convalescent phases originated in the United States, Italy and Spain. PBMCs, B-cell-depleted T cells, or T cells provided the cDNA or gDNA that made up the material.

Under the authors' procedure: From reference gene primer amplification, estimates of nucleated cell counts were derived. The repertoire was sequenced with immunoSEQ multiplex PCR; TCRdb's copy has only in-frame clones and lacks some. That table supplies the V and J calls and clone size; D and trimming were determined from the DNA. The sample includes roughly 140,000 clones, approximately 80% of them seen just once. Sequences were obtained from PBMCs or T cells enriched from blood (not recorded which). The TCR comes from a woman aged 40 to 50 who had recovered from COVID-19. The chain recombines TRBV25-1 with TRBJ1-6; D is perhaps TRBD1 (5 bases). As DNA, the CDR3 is TGTGCCAGCAGTGAATATGGGAGGGGCAATTCACCCCTCCACTTT. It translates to CASSEYGRGNSPLHF.